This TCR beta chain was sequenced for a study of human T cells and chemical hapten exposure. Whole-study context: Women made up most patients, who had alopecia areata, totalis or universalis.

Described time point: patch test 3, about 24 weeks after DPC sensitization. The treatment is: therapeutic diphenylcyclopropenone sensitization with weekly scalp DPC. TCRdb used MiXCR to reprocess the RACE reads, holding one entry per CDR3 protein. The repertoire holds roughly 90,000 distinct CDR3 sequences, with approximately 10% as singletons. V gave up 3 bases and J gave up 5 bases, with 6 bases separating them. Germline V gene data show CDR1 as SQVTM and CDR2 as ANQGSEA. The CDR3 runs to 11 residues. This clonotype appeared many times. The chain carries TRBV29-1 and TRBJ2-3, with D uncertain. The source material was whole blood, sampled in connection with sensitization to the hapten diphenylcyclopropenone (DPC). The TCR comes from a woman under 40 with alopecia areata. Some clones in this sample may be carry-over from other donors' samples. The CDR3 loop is CSVDSGDTQYF. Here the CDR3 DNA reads TGCAGCGTTGATTCGGGAGATACGCAGTATTTT.